The entry that follows covers one TCR beta chain sequence. Germline CDR1 is SGHNT and CDR2 is YYREEE (reference sequence). The CDR3 totals 16 residues. Synthesis of TCR beta cDNA was carried out from about 0.55 ug total RNA with a constant-region primer. Slightly modified ARM-PCR, run as three nested multiplex PCR rounds, produced the TCR beta libraries. Investigators reported that the first two PCR rounds, at about 11 cycles each, used TRBV1-TRBV30 forward primers with a C-beta reverse primer. MiXCR was run by TCRdb on the multiplex PCR reads, yielding one entry per CDR3 protein. This sample has more than 150,000 distinct CDR3 sequences, with about 60% found just once. Unsorted whole blood yielded blood RNA, and germline DNA was extracted as well. The sample is drawn from a study of tumor-infiltrating lymphocytes in primary liver carcinoma.

Sequencing used peripheral blood. The origin of this receptor is a man aged 40-49 years with primary liver carcinoma and hepatitis B virus infection. This chain connects TRBV5-4 to TRBJ2-7; 7 bases are a match to TRBD1. The closer fit of TRBJ2-5 to the DNA end suggests the J call may be wrong. The CDR3 region has the DNA TGTGCCGCCTCCTCCCCACCCGGGAAGGGGGCTGAGACCCAGTACTTC. Protein: CAASSPPGKGAETQYF.